One sample yielded the 18 T cell receptor beta chains listed below, sequenced in a study of CD8 T cells in Susac syndrome (dated by TCRdb to the late 2010s). Receptors were amplified or captured by the immunoSEQ multiplex PCR assay. RNA was extracted using the RNeasy kit, and about 0.45 to 1 microgram was reverse transcribed with random hexamers. TCRdb took the public reads, trimmed them with fastp at Q25, ran MiXCR for clone calling and kept in-frame beta chains. CDR3 protein sequences are deduplicated, and each keeps its most common genes and DNA. The table for this sample lists about 190,000 distinct CDR3 sequences; approximately 94% of them were counted only once. The ten largest make up around 0.1% of the sample. The sequenced sample was CD4+ T cells from PBMCs. The receptors derive from a human donor in good health.

V is TRBV20-1 and J is TRBJ2-1; D is perhaps TRBD1 (5 bases). Trimming cost V 5 bases and J 6 bases, with 20 bases left between them. Germline lookup yields CDR1 DFQATT and CDR2 SNEGSKA (reference sequence). The CDR3 totals 15 residues. CDR3 nucleotide sequence: TGCAGTGCTCGACCCCCATGGGGCGATGGCAATGAGCAGTTCTTC. Translating it yields CSARPPWGDGNEQFF.

This chain connects TRBV7-2 to TRBJ2-1, with TRBD2 as a possible D gene (5 bases). Germline V gene sequence: CDR1 SGHTA, CDR2 FQGNSA. The CDR3 has 16 amino acids. Between the trimmed V and J ends, which lost 7 bases and 7 bases, there was a span of 23 bases. This CDR3 is CASTNLSPGKRNEQFF. The DNA for the CDR3 is TGTGCCAGCACCAACCTCTCGCCCGGGAAACGGAATGAGCAGTTCTTC.

This clonotype appeared once. The gene calls are TRBV19 and TRBJ2-2, with TRBD2 as a possible D gene (6 bases). There are 14 residues in the CDR3. Trimming cost V 7 bases and J 5 bases, with 14 bases left between them. Germline V gene data show CDR1 as LNHDA and CDR2 as SQIVND (reference sequence). The CDR3 here is CASTPQGGTGELFF. DNA of the CDR3: TGTGCCAGTACCCCGCAGGGAGGAACCGGGGAGCTGTTTTTT.

The chain has TRBV2 and TRBJ2-3; the D gene is possibly TRBD2 (5 bases). The CDR3 has 12 residues. Germline V gene lookup returns CDR1 SNHLY and CDR2 FYNNEI. CDR3 sequence: CGGSGDTDTQYF. The CDR3 coding sequence is TGTGGCGGGTCAGGAGACACAGATACGCAGTATTTT.

The chain combines TRBV4-2 with TRBJ1-2; TRBD1 agrees at 8 bases. In germline, CDR1 is LGHNA, CDR2 YNFKEQ. Unmatched junction bases numbered 7, after V lost 6 bases and J lost 1 base. There are 15 residues in the CDR3. Here the CDR3 reads CASRRGTGDNYGYTF. DNA for the CDR3: TGTGCCAGCAGACGAGGGACAGGAGATAACTATGGCTACACCTTC.

In the case of this clonotype: An end of the junction differs from the germline gene, which may be a read error. This chain links TRBV28 with TRBJ2-1; either TRBD1 or TRBD2 may supply D (5 bases each). The CDR3 runs 14 residues. Germline loops: CDR1 MDHEN, CDR2 SYDVKM. The CDR3 loop is CASSFVGSERGRWF. The CDR3 nucleotides are TGTGCCAGCAGTTTTGTAGGGTCTGAGAGGGGAAGATGGTTC.

This chain uses TRBV7-9 with TRBJ2-5, with a possible D match to TRBD1 (5 bases). The J call is in doubt because the DNA end fits TRBJ2-1 better. Germline CDR1 SEHNR, CDR2 FQNEAQ (reference sequence). The CDR3 has 12 residues. The CDR3 DNA is TGTGCCAGCAGCTTCCCTCAGGGATCCCAGTTCTTC. This encodes CASSFPQGSQFF.

This chain links TRBV7-9 with TRBJ2-5; TRBD1 agrees at 9 bases. Germline V gene lookup returns CDR1 SEHNR and CDR2 FQNEAQ (reference sequence). V shed 6 bases, J shed 4 bases, and the junction held 6 bases outside the gene matches. The CDR3 covers 14 residues. CDR3 bases: TGTGCCAGCAGTTTTACAGGGGGCGTAGAGACCCAGTACTTC. Encoded protein: CASSFTGGVETQYF.

The genes are TRBV7-2 and TRBJ1-2; D remains ambiguous. The V end lost 1 base, the J end lost 2 bases, and 5 bases lay between the germline ends. In germline, CDR1 is SGHTA, CDR2 FQGNSA. CDR3 length: 13 amino acids. This chain's CDR3 is CASSLGRNYGYTF. The CDR3, as DNA: TGTGCCAGCAGCTTAGGGAGAAACTATGGCTACACCTTC.

The chain uses TRBV19 and TRBJ2-3, with D perhaps TRBD2 (6 bases). The CDR3 extends over 17 amino acids. V shed 0 bases and J shed 5 bases, with 18 bases lying between them. Per germline, CDR1 LNHDA and CDR2 SQIVND (reference sequence). The DNA for the CDR3 is TGTGCCAGTAGTATAGATTCCCAGGGCGGGACCAGAGATACGCAGTATTTT. It codes for CASSIDSQGGTRDTQYF.

The chain joins TRBV9 to TRBJ2-3, with D possibly TRBD1 on 6 matching bases. The germline CDR1 and CDR2 sequences are SGDLS and YYNGEE. The V end was cut by 0 bases, the J end by 4 bases, with 15 bases between. This CDR3 is 16 amino acids long. The CDR3: CASSVEGGIPPDTQYF. The DNA for the CDR3 is TGTGCCAGCAGCGTAGAAGGGGGTATCCCCCCAGATACGCAGTATTTT.

J is TRBJ1-4 and V is TRBV6-5; D remains unclear. Deletions cut 1 base from V and 0 bases from J, with 6 bases between. This CDR3 comprises 15 residues. Germline CDR1 is MNHEY and CDR2 is SVGAGI. The CDR3 sequence is CASSYFGATNEKLFF. As DNA, the CDR3 is TGTGCCAGCAGTTACTTCGGAGCAACTAATGAAAAACTGTTTTTT.

V gene TRBV19 combines with J gene TRBJ1-2; D perhaps matches TRBD1 (6 bases). V was pared by 8 bases and J by 4 bases, with 11 bases between. From germline, CDR1 is LNHDA and CDR2 SQIVND (reference sequence). The CDR3 sequence is 12 residues long. DNA of the CDR3: TGTGCCAGTCGGACAGCTCTCTATGGCTACACCTTC. This gives the protein CASRTALYGYTF. Complete variable domain (other parts from reference TRBV19 and TRBJ1-2): DGGITQSPKYLFRKEGQNVTLSCEQNLNHDAMYWYRQDPGQGLRLIYYSQIVNDFQKGDIAEGYSVSREKKESFPLTVTSAQKNPTAFYLCASRTALYGYTFGSGTRLTVV.

J is TRBJ2-3 and V is TRBV7-3, with 8 bases that match TRBD2. The V segment lost 5 bases and the J segment 0 bases; nucleotides outside the gene matches: 7. The CDR3 sequence is 16 residues long. In germline, CDR1 is SGHTA, CDR2 FQGTGA. The CDR3 region is CASSPLSGASTDTQYF. The CDR3 DNA is TGTGCCAGCAGCCCCCTTAGCGGGGCGAGCACAGATACGCAGTATTTT.

The genes are TRBV21-1 and TRBJ1-1. TRBV21-1 is a pseudogene segment. The CDR3 is 14 residues long. The CDR3 is CASSSPTGNTEAFF. The CDR3 nucleotides read TGTGCCAGCAGCTCCCCAACGGGGAACACTGAAGCTTTCTTT.

This sequence joins TRBV5-5 and TRBJ2-3, with D tentatively TRBD1 or TRBD2 (5 bases each). This CDR3 is 14 amino acids long. Germline V gene sequence: CDR1 SGHKS, CDR2 YYEKEE (reference sequence). The ends were cut back, 6 bases at V and 3 bases at J, with 14 bases in the middle. The CDR3: CASTSAGTTDTQYF. CDR3 nucleotide sequence: TGTGCCAGCACCTCGGCAGGGACGACAGATACGCAGTATTTT.

Here the CDR3 reads CASSYRPIGSNEQFF. CDR3 nucleotides: TGTGCCAGCAGTTACCGACCGATAGGTAGCAATGAGCAGTTCTTC. This chain joins TRBV6-5 and TRBJ2-1; D unresolved. The CDR3 has 15 residues. CDR1 is MNHEY, CDR2 SVGAGI, per germline. V gave up 2 bases and J gave up 6 bases, with 14 bases separating them.

The chain couples TRBV12-3 or TRBV12-4 to TRBJ2-5; D is undetermined. The CDR3 has 13 amino acids. Trimming took 7 bases from V and 1 from J, leaving 10 bases between them. In DNA, the CDR3 is TGTGCCAGCAACCGACTTGGCCAAGAGACCCAGTACTTC. This codes for CASNRLGQETQYF.